This T cell receptor beta chain was sequenced for a study of CXCR3-negative and CXCR3-positive naive CD8 T cells. Overall study findings and caveats: Cryopreserved cells partially lost CXCR3 expression, and fresh PBMCs were used in most assays. Naive cells that were CXCR3-positive had more hydrophobic TRB CDR3s (compared with CXCR3-negative naive cells). Researchers reported similar TRBV-TRBJ usage in naive CXCR3-negative and CXCR3-positive cells, though memory differed.

Libraries were UMI-labeled 5' RACE TRB cDNA. Using the 5' RACE reads, TCRdb records one entry per CDR3 protein without DNA. Its clone listing holds around 63,000 distinct CDR3 sequences. On this clonotype: Its antigen is not known.

All CD8+ T cell subsets were sorted in triplicate at 250,000 to 300,000 cells each. Naive CD8+ T lymphocytes were specified as CD45RO-CCR7+CD27+CD95-. The clonotype originates from a human donor in good health. Some clones in this sample may be carry-over from other donors' samples. Sequencing was done on a sample of naive CXCR3+ CD8+ T cells from blood. Indicated subset: CD45RO-CCR7+CD27+CD95- naive CD8+ T cells expressing CXCR3 (TNR3+).

CDR3 amino acids: CASDRELPGNTIYF. The chain joins TRBV6-5 to TRBJ1-3; TCRdb proposes TRBD1, but this gene call is untestable without DNA. Germline CDR1 and CDR2: MNHEY and SVGAGI. This CDR3 region has 14 residues.